The table lists the clone carrying this TCR beta chain with many counts. What it recognizes is unknown. Germline V gene lookup returns CDR1 MNHEY and CDR2 SVGAGI. This CDR3 has 14 residues. The trim removed 5 bases at V and 1 base at J, leaving 5 bases unmatched. In each case, RNA was isolated and then reverse transcribed into cDNA as the sequencing template. Repertoires were generated with immunoSEQ multiplex PCR, while TCRdb's copy carries only in-frame clones and drops some. The top ten clones hold roughly 4.3% of a sample with some 120,000 clones, around 60% of them seen once. The data originate from a study of CD8+ T cells in alopecia areata. Overall study context: The study gave treated patients oral tofacitinib at 5 to 10 mg twice daily. Patients took tofacitinib for 6 to 18 months, followed by 6 drug-free months.

Findings of the study overall: Normal-skin resident alphabeta T cells also appear among scalp sample sequences. In patients, TCRs were shared less clearly than in mice, and HLA may possibly be involved.

V gene TRBV6-5 combines with J gene TRBJ2-7; TRBD2 aligns across 7 bases. The origin of this receptor is a human donor with alopecia areata. The material was CD4+ T cells sorted from blood, obtained at week 0. The CDR3 sequence: CASSPREVSYEQYF. In DNA, the CDR3 is TGTGCCAGCAGTCCTCGGGAGGTATCCTACGAGCAGTACTTC.